These T cell receptor beta chains were read from a single sample in a study of blood T cell repertoires in COVID-19. Repertoires were generated with immunoSEQ multiplex PCR, while TCRdb's copy carries only in-frame clones and drops some. The data show roughly 200,000 clones, with 82% seen just once and less than 9.5% held by the top ten. The specimen was peripheral blood. The receptors shown here come from a woman aged 55-69 years with COVID-19, enrolled during active disease. Each CDR3 is given with its conserved first and last residue. A D gene is named only where the DNA matches it firmly. Expanded clones are given a class, and other clones once, few, many or no size at all.

J: TRBJ1-6
size: .
V: TRBV6-5
D: .
DNA: TGTGCCAGCAGATTGGGCCGGGGTTCACCCCTCCACTTT
CDR3: CASRLGRGSPLHF

J: TRBJ1-2
size: .
V: TRBV5-1
D: TRBD1
DNA: TGCGCCAGCAGCTTCCGGGACAGGGGGAAAGGCTACACCTTC
CDR3: CASSFRDRGKGYTF

J: TRBJ2-2
size: .
V: TRBV19
D: TRBD2
DNA: TGTGCCAGGAGCCGGGCGGGAGTGAACACCGGGGAGCTGTTTTTT
CDR3: CARSRAGVNTGELFF

J: TRBJ2-2
size: .
V: TRBV19
D: TRBD1
DNA: TGTGCCAGTACCAGACAGGGGGCGGCCTACACCGGGGAGCTGTTTTTT
CDR3: CASTRQGAAYTGELFF

J: TRBJ2-7
size: .
V: TRBV7-2
D: TRBD2
DNA: TGTGCCAGCAGCTCTTGGACTAGGTCCGAGCAGTACTTC
CDR3: CASSSWTRSEQYF

J: TRBJ2-3
size: .
V: TRBV19
D: .
DNA: TGTGCCAGTAGTATTTGGGTGGCTAGCTTATCTAGCACAGATACGCAGTATTTT
CDR3: CASSIWVASLSSTDTQYF

J: TRBJ2-1
size: .
V: TRBV7-9
D: .
DNA: TGTGCCAGCAGCTTACTTTACAATGAGCAGTTCTTC
CDR3: CASSLLYNEQFF

J: TRBJ2-2
size: .
V: TRBV29-1
D: .
DNA: TGCAGCGTTGAAACCAGGTACACCGGGGAGCTGTTTTTT
CDR3: CSVETRYTGELFF

J: TRBJ1-2
size: once
V: TRBV7-2
D: TRBD1
DNA: TGTGCCAGCAGCCCGCGTCCGGGACAGGGTAACCTCAACTATGGCTACACCTTC
CDR3: CASSPRPGQGNLNYGYTF

J: TRBJ1-4
size: .
V: TRBV11-1
D: .
DNA: TGTGCTGAGGGATTGGGGGGGGAAAAACTGTTTTTT
CDR3: CAEGLGGEKLFF

J: TRBJ1-3
size: .
V: TRBV30
D: .
DNA: TGTGCCTGGGGGACTTTTGGAAACACCATATATTTT
CDR3: CAWGTFGNTIYF

J: TRBJ1-2
size: .
V: TRBV18
D: .
DNA: TGTGCCAGCTCACCACCCTCGAGGAACGGCTACACCTTC
CDR3: CASSPPSRNGYTF

J: TRBJ1-2
size: .
V: TRBV6-2/TRBV6-3
D: .
DNA: TGTGCCAGCAGACCTCAGGGGTCTGTCTATGGCTACACCTTC
CDR3: CASRPQGSVYGYTF

J: TRBJ1-4
size: .
V: TRBV27
D: TRBD1
DNA: TGTGCCAGCAGTCCCCGGTTAACAGGGGGTAATGAAAAACTGTTTTTT
CDR3: CASSPRLTGGNEKLFF

J: TRBJ2-3
size: .
V: TRBV10-3
D: .
DNA: TGTGCCATCAGTGAGGGCCAGGGCTCCGATACGCAGTATTTT
CDR3: CAISEGQGSDTQYF

J: TRBJ1-2
size: .
V: TRBV6-5
D: .
DNA: TGTGCCAGCACTGGACTAAATGGCTACACCTTC
CDR3: CASTGLNGYTF

J: TRBJ1-2
size: .
V: TRBV5-5
D: TRBD1
DNA: TGTGCCAGCAGCCACCCAACAGGGGGCGGTGGCTATGGCTACACCTTC
CDR3: CASSHPTGGGGYGYTF

J: TRBJ1-3
size: once
V: TRBV6-6
D: .
DNA: TGTGCCAGCAGTCACAGGTCCTCTGGAAACACCATATATTTT
CDR3: CASSHRSSGNTIYF

J: TRBJ1-5
size: .
V: TRBV5-4
D: .
DNA: TGTGCCAGCAGCACGGACACAGGCCAGCCCCAGCATTTT
CDR3: CASSTDTGQPQHF

J: TRBJ2-3
size: .
V: TRBV16
D: .
DNA: TGTGCCAGCAGCCAACTAGGGAGAACAGATACGCAGTATTTT
CDR3: CASSQLGRTDTQYF

J: TRBJ1-4
size: .
V: TRBV11-2
D: .
DNA: TGTGCCAGCAGTAATCCGGGACTTTCACTGTTTTTT
CDR3: CASSNPGLSLFF

J: TRBJ1-1
size: .
V: TRBV5-1
D: TRBD1
DNA: TGCGCCAGCAGCTTGGTTGCAGGGGGCTCGGGCACTGAAGCTTTCTTT
CDR3: CASSLVAGGSGTEAFF

J: TRBJ1-2
size: .
V: TRBV19
D: .
DNA: TGTGCCAGTAGTGGGTCCCGGACGGGGAATGGCTACACCTTC
CDR3: CASSGSRTGNGYTF

J: TRBJ1-1
size: .
V: TRBV11-3
D: TRBD1
DNA: TGTGCCAGCAGCTCTAGGACAGGGGATACTGAAGCTTTCTTT
CDR3: CASSSRTGDTEAFF

J: TRBJ2-5
size: .
V: TRBV9
D: TRBD2
DNA: TGTGCCAGCATCCCTGGACTAGAAGAGACCCAGTACTTC
CDR3: CASIPGLEETQYF

J: TRBJ1-4
size: once
V: TRBV10-3
D: TRBD1
DNA: TGTGCCATCAGTGAGACAGGGGGTAGGAATGAAAAACTGTTTTTT
CDR3: CAISETGGRNEKLFF

J: TRBJ2-2
size: .
V: TRBV29-1
D: TRBD2
DNA: TGCAGCGTTGAATTAAGCGGGGGAAACACCGGGGAGCTGTTTTTT
CDR3: CSVELSGGNTGELFF

J: TRBJ2-1
size: .
V: TRBV7-3
D: TRBD2
DNA: TGTGCCAGCAGCTTAAACCCGGGGGGGAGCTCCTACAATGAGCAGTTCTTC
CDR3: CASSLNPGGSSYNEQFF

J: TRBJ1-2
size: .
V: TRBV5-5
D: .
DNA: TGTGCCAGCAGCTGGAGAGAGGGCGCGGGCTACACCTTC
CDR3: CASSWREGAGYTF

J: TRBJ1-3
size: .
V: TRBV5-1
D: TRBD1
DNA: TGCGCCAGCAGGACAGGGAGCTCTGGAAACACCATATATTTT
CDR3: CASRTGSSGNTIYF

J: TRBJ2-7
size: .
V: TRBV11-2
D: .
DNA: TGTGCCAGCAGCAGACAGGCGTCCTACGAGCAGTACTTC
CDR3: CASSRQASYEQYF

J: TRBJ2-1
size: .
V: TRBV7-9
D: .
DNA: TGTGCCAGCAGCTTAGCGTTGGGAGTGGTAAATGAGCAGTTCTTC
CDR3: CASSLALGVVNEQFF

J: TRBJ1-6
size: few
V: TRBV19
D: .
DNA: TGTGCCAGTAACTATCGGGGTAATTCACCCCTCCACTTT
CDR3: CASNYRGNSPLHF

J: TRBJ2-3
size: .
V: TRBV5-1
D: .
DNA: TGCGCCAGCAGCTTGGGGGCTGATACGCAGTATTTT
CDR3: CASSLGADTQYF

J: TRBJ1-2
size: once
V: TRBV6-5
D: .
DNA: TGTGCCAGCAGTTACGGGGCTTCTGGTGGCTACACCTTC
CDR3: CASSYGASGGYTF

J: TRBJ2-7
size: .
V: TRBV7-2
D: .
DNA: TGTGCCAGCAGCTTAGGAGTCTCTGAGGCGGTTATCTACGAGCAGTACTTC
CDR3: CASSLGVSEAVIYEQYF

J: TRBJ2-3
size: .
V: TRBV4-2
D: .
DNA: TGTGCCAGCAGCCAAGATCCGGGGACTGGGAGCGGGGATACGCAGTATTTT
CDR3: CASSQDPGTGSGDTQYF

J: TRBJ1-2
size: .
V: TRBV5-1
D: .
DNA: TGCGCCAGCAGCTTGGCAGGTCGGTCAGGCTACACCTTC
CDR3: CASSLAGRSGYTF

J: TRBJ2-5
size: .
V: TRBV27
D: .
DNA: TGTGCCAGCAGACCCCTAGACGGGGAGACCCAGTACTTC
CDR3: CASRPLDGETQYF

J: TRBJ1-3
size: .
V: TRBV28
D: TRBD1
DNA: TGTGCCAGCAGGGTCGGACAGGGGGCTTGGGGAAACACCATATATTTT
CDR3: CASRVGQGAWGNTIYF

J: TRBJ2-2
size: .
V: TRBV19
D: TRBD1
DNA: TGTGCCAGTAGGATCAACAGGGGGCGGAACACCGGGGAGCTGTTTTTT
CDR3: CASRINRGRNTGELFF

J: TRBJ1-1
size: .
V: TRBV29-1
D: TRBD1
DNA: TGCAGCGTCCGGACAGGGCTGAACACTGAAGCTTTCTTT
CDR3: CSVRTGLNTEAFF

J: TRBJ2-2
size: .
V: TRBV5-1
D: TRBD2
DNA: TGCGCCAGCAGCTTGGGACTAGCGGGGGCCCCCGGGGAGCTGTTTTTT
CDR3: CASSLGLAGAPGELFF

J: TRBJ2-2
size: .
V: TRBV3-1/TRBV3-2
D: TRBD2
DNA: TGTGCCAGCAAAGGGACTAGCGTTGTCACCGGGGAGCTGTTTTTT
CDR3: CASKGTSVVTGELFF

J: TRBJ2-1
size: .
V: TRBV11-2
D: TRBD2
DNA: TGTGCCAGCAGCTTAGCTGGGCTAGCGGGGGTCAATGAGCAGTTCTTC
CDR3: CASSLAGLAGVNEQFF

J: TRBJ1-4
size: many
V: TRBV5-1
D: TRBD1
DNA: TGCGCCAGCAGCTCTACCGGGACAGGGTTCCAAAAACTGTTTTTT
CDR3: CASSSTGTGFQKLFF

J: TRBJ1-3
size: .
V: TRBV5-4
D: TRBD1
DNA: TGTGCCAGCAGCTTACAGGGGGCGGACCACTCTGGAAACACCATATATTTT
CDR3: CASSLQGADHSGNTIYF

J: TRBJ2-2
size: .
V: TRBV9
D: .
DNA: TGTGCCAGCAGCGCCCCTGGAGCCGGGGAGCTGTTTTTT
CDR3: CASSAPGAGELFF

J: TRBJ2-2
size: .
V: TRBV11-1
D: TRBD1
DNA: TGTGCCAGCAGCGAATCCGGGACAGGGGGCACCGGGGAGCTGTTTTTT
CDR3: CASSESGTGGTGELFF

J: TRBJ2-3
size: .
V: TRBV5-4
D: TRBD2
DNA: TGTGCCACCGTGAGCAGATTAGCGGGGGGGAGCACAGATACGCAGTATTTT
CDR3: CATVSRLAGGSTDTQYF

J: TRBJ2-5
size: .
V: TRBV10-3
D: .
DNA: TGTGCCATCAGTGAGTCTTCTAGTGGGGAGACCCAGTACTTC
CDR3: CAISESSSGETQYF

J: TRBJ1-6
size: few
V: TRBV5-1
D: TRBD1
DNA: TGCGCCAGCAGCGGGGGGACAGGGAGGCGGAATTCACCCCTCCACTTT
CDR3: CASSGGTGRRNSPLHF

J: TRBJ2-1
size: .
V: TRBV7-2
D: .
DNA: TGTGCCAGCAGCGTACAGGGAAGCTCCTACAATGAGCAGTTCTTC
CDR3: CASSVQGSSYNEQFF

J: TRBJ2-4
size: .
V: TRBV5-8
D: .
DNA: TGTGCCAGCAGCTCAGATCTGGCCAAAAACATTCAGTACTTC
CDR3: CASSSDLAKNIQYF

J: TRBJ1-5
size: .
V: TRBV5-8
D: .
DNA: TGTGCCAGCAGCTTGGGACCCAGGGGCAATCAGCCCCAGCATTTT
CDR3: CASSLGPRGNQPQHF